This record concerns one TCR beta chain sequence. V dropped 7 bases and J dropped 5 bases, with 15 bases sitting between them. The germline CDR1 and CDR2 sequences are ENHRY and SYGVKD. This CDR3 has 13 residues. Seattle's cohort entered during active infection and was followed longitudinally. The entry originates in a study of blood T cell repertoires in COVID-19. Study context: Italy, Spain and the United States were the sources of the convalescent and acute COVID-19 samples.

In the study's own analysis: How many nucleated cells were present was estimated from reference gene primer amplification. Profiled with immunoSEQ multiplex PCR; TCRdb holds only in-frame clones, not every one. V, J and clone size reflect that table, while D and trimming were determined from the DNA. The sample contains 200,000 to 250,000 clones, approximately 78% of which appear only once. Sequencing input: peripheral blood. The chain is built from TRBV10-3 and TRBJ2-7; tentative D call: TRBD1 (6 bases). The receptor comes from a woman aged 80 or older with COVID-19, enrolled during active disease. Written as DNA, the CDR3 is TGTGCCATCATGGACAGAGCCTCTGACGAGCAGTACTTC. Its protein is CAIMDRASDEQYF.